This entry concerns a single T cell receptor beta chain. This library used approximately 390 ng RNA and molecular barcoded adaptors spanning alpha/delta and beta/gamma chains. TCRdb reprocessed the reads via MiXCR and lists one record per CDR3 protein. The sample yields 130,000 or so distinct CDR3 sequences, about 13% seen once. This sample is part of a study of read filtering for tumor transcriptome and immune sequencing. About the research overall: The cohort had around 18 men and approximately 15 women aged roughly 47 to 85, mean about 66 years.

Input material: a population of CD138-negative cells sorted from bone marrow. This receptor was obtained from a donor aged 40 or over with multiple myeloma.

CDR3 coding DNA: TGTGCCAGCAGCTCCAACCGCCTGGGACGTAACTACGAGCAGTACTTC. It codes for CASSSNRLGRNYEQYF. This sequence joins TRBV7-9 and TRBJ2-7; D is perhaps TRBD1 or TRBD2 (5 bases each). The CDR3 runs 16 residues. Trimming cost V 4 bases and J 3 bases, with 19 bases left between them. Germline CDR1 SEHNR, CDR2 FQNEAQ (reference sequence).